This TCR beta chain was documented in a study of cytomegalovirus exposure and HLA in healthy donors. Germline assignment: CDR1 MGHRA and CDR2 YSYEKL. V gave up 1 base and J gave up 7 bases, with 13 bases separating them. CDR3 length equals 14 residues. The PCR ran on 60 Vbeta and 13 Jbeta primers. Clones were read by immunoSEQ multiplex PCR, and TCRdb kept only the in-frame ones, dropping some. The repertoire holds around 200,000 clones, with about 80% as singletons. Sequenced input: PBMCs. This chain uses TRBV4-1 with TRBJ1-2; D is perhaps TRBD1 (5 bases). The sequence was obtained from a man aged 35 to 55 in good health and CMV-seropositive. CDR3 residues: CASSQGSGRLGYTF. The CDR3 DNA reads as TGCGCCAGCAGCCAAGGGTCAGGGCGACTTGGCTACACCTTC.